The entry below gives a single T cell receptor beta chain sequence along with its context. Its antigen is as yet unknown. V was shortened by 0 bases and J by 1 base, with 8 bases between the two germline ends. This CDR3 has 15 residues. CDR1 and CDR2 (germline): SGHNT, YYREEE (reference sequence). Assay used: immunoSEQ multiplex PCR; TCRdb lists only in-frame clones, some missing. This table has 300,000 to 350,000 clones, less than 90% appearing once. The data were taken from a study of Ad26.COV2.S vaccination and SARS-CoV-2 variants. Overall study: Sample donor was a member of the COV1001 Ad26.COV2.S trial arm.

Indicated treatment: roughly 18 received Ad26.COV2.S at low or high dose, single or two shots; several received placebo; per-sample allocation not given. The study sampled participants on day 63 after the first vaccine or placebo injection. Adults aged 18-55 years in Boston included the donor. Study outcomes and limitations: Spike-specific TCR breadth ran higher among vaccine recipients than placebo recipients.

Source: peripheral blood, taken in a trial of Ad26.COV2.S vaccine versus placebo. The rearrangement uses TRBV5-4 and TRBJ2-4; TRBD2 might be the D (7 bases). This clonotype originated in a person between 18 and 60 years old who received the Ad26.COV2.S COVID-19 vaccine or a placebo. The CDR3 sequence: CASSLEGGAKNIQYF. The CDR3 bases are TGTGCCAGCAGCTTGGAGGGGGGGGCCAAAAACATTCAGTACTTC.